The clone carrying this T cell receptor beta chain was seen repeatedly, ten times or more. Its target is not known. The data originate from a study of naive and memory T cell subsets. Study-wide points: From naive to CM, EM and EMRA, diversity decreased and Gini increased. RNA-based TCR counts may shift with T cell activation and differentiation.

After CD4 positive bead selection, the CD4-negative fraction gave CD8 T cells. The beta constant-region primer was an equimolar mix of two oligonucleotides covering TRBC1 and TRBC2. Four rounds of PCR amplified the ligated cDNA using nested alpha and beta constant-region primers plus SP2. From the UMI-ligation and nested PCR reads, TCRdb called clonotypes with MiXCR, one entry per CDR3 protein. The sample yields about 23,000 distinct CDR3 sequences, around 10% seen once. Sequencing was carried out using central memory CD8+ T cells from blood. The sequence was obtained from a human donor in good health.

CDR3 protein: CASTTGQGVDTQYF. CDR3 nucleotide sequence: TGTGCCAGCACTACGGGACAGGGGGTTGATACGCAGTATTTT. The rearrangement joins TRBV28 to TRBJ2-3, with 11 bases matching TRBD1. The CDR3 runs to 14 residues. CDR1 MDHEN and CDR2 SYDVKM come from the germline V gene. With 7 bases clipped from V and 6 bases from J, the junction kept 6 bases outside the gene matches. Looking up the rest from reference TRBV28 and TRBJ2-3 gives the full variable domain: DVKVTQSSRYLVKRTGEKVFLECVQDMDHENMFWYRQDPGLGLRLIYFSYDVKMKEKGDIPEGYSVSREKKERFSLILESASTNQTSMYLCASTTGQGVDTQYFGPGTRLTVL.